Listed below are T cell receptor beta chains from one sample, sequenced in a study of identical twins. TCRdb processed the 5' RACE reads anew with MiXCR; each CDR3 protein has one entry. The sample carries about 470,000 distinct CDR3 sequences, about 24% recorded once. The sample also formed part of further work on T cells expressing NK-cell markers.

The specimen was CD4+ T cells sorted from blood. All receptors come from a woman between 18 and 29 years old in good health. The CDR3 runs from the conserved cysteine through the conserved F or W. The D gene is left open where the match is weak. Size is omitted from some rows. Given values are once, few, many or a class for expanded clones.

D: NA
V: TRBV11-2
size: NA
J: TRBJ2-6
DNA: TGTGCCAGCAGCTTAGATCCGGCCACCTCTGGGGCCAACGTCCTGACTTTC
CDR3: CASSLDPATSGANVLTF

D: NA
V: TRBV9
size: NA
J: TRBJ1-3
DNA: TGTGCCAGCAGCGTTGCCAACCCGAGCTCTGGAAACACCATATATTTT
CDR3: CASSVANPSSGNTIYF

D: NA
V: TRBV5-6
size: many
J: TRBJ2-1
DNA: TGTGCCAGCAGTTTAGTTCGCGGGGAGCAGTTCTTC
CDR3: CASSLVRGEQFF

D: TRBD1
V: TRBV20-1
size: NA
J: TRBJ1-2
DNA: TGCAGCGGGACAGGCGGACTCTATGGCTACACCTTC
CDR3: CSGTGGLYGYTF

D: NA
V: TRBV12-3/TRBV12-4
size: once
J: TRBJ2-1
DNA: TGTGCCAGCAGCTCCCAGGGTTGGGATGAGCAGTTCTTC
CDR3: CASSSQGWDEQFF

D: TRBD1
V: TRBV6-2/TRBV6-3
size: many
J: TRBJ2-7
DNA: TGTGCCAGCAGTTACGGGACAGACAGCTCCTACGAGCAGTACTTC
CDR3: CASSYGTDSSYEQYF

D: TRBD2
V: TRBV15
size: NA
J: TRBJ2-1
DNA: TGTGCCACCAGCAGAGATCTAGCGGGAGGGCTCAATGAGCAGTTCTTC
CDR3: CATSRDLAGGLNEQFF

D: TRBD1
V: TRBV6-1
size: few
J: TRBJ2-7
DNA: TGTGCCAGCAGACGGACAGGGAGCGTCTCCTACGAGCAGTACTTC
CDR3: CASRRTGSVSYEQYF

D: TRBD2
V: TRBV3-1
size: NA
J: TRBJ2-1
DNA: TGTGCCAGCAGCCAAGATGTTAGCGGGAGTCGGAATGAGCAGTTCTTC
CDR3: CASSQDVSGSRNEQFF

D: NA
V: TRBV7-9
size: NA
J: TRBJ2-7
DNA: TGTGCCAGCAGCTTAGGTGGGACACCCGTCGGCGAGCAGTACTTC
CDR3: CASSLGGTPVGEQYF

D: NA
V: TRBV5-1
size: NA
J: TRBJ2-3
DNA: TGCGCCAGCAGCTTGGACCCACCCTTGAATACGCAGTATTTT
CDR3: CASSLDPPLNTQYF

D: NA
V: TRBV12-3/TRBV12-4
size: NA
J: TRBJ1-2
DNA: TGTGCCAGTCGAGGGAACTATGGCTACACCTTC
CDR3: CASRGNYGYTF

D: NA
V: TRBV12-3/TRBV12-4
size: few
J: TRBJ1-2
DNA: TGTGCCAGCAGTTTGAGTGCAGTCTGGTGGAGCTACACCTTC
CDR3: CASSLSAVWWSYTF

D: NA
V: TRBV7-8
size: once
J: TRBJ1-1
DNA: TGTGCCAGCAGCTCGATGACATATGCGAATCTGAATGGTGAAGCTTTCTTT
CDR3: CASSSMTYANLNGEAFF

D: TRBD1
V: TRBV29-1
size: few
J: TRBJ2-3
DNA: TGCAGCGCCAGGACAGGGCTGAGCACAGATACGCAGTATTTT
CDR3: CSARTGLSTDTQYF

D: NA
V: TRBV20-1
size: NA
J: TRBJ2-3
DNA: TGCAGTGCTCAAAAAAGCGGATACACAGATACGCAGTATTTT
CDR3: CSAQKSGYTDTQYF

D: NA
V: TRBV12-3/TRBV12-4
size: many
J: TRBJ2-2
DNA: TGTGCCAGCAGTTTAGAAACGAACACCGGGGAGCTGTTTTTT
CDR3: CASSLETNTGELFF

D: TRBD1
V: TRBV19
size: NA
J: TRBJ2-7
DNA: TGTGCCAGTAGCACCCTGACCCCGGGACAGGGGGCCTACGAGCAGTACTTC
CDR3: CASSTLTPGQGAYEQYF

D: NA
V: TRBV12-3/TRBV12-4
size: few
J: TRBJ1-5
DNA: TGTGCCAGCGCAGGCGTATATAGCAATCAGCCCCAGCATTTT
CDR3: CASAGVYSNQPQHF

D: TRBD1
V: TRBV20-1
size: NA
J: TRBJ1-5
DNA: TGCAGTGCAACTGACAGGGTTGGTCAGCCCCAGCATTTT
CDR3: CSATDRVGQPQHF

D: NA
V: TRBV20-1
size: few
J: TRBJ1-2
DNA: TGCAGTGCTAGGTGGTCGGGGTCTGGTGGCTACACCTTC
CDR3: CSARWSGSGGYTF

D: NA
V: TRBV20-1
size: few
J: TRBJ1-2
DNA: TGCAGTGCTGGAAAGTGGCAGGCTTTTGGCTACACCTTC
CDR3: CSAGKWQAFGYTF

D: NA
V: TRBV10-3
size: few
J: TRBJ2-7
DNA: TGTGCCATCAGTGAGTCGGAGTCTTACGAGCAGTACTTC
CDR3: CAISESESYEQYF

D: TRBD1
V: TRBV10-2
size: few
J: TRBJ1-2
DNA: TGCGCCAGCAGAGACCTACAGGGGTCCTATGGCTACACCTTC
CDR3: CASRDLQGSYGYTF

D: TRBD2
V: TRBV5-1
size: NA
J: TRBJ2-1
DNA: TGCGCCAGCAGCCGCCAAACCGGGGAGGGGAATGAGCAGTTCTTC
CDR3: CASSRQTGEGNEQFF

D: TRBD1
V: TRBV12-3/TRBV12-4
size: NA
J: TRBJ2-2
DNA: TGTGCCAGCAGTACAGGGGGCGACACCGGGGAGCTGTTTTTT
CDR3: CASSTGGDTGELFF

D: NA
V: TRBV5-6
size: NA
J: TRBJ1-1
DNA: TGTGCCAGCAGTTTGGACGGAAGAATGATGAACACTGAAGCTTTCTTT
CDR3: CASSLDGRMMNTEAFF

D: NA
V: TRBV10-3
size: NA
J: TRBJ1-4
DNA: TGTGCCATCAGTGCGGGAAGAAATGAAAAACTGTTTTTT
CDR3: CAISAGRNEKLFF

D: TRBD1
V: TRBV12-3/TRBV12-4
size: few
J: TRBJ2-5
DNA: TGTGCCAGCAGCGGGACAGGGGCCCAAGAGACCCAGTACTTC
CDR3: CASSGTGAQETQYF

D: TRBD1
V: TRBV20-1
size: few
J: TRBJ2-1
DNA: TGCAGTGCTAGAGATCGGAGGCAGGGGGCAAATGAGCAGTTCTTC
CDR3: CSARDRRQGANEQFF